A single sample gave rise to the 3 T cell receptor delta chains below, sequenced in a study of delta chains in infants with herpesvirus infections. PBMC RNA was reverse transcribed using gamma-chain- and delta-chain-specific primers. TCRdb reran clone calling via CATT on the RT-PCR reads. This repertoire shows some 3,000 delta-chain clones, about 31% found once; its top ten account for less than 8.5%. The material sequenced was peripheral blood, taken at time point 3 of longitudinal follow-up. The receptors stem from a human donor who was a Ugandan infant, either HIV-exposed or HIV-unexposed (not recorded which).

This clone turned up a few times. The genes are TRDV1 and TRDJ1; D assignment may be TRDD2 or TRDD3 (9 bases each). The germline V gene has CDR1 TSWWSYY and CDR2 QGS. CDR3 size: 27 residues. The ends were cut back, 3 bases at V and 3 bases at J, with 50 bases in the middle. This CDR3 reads CALGDQPHLPTSGGGDTPRPTSDKLIF. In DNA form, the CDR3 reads TGTGCTCTTGGGGACCAACCTCACCTTCCTACAAGTGGAGGGGGGGATACCCCTCGGCCAACTTCCGATAAACTCATCTTT.

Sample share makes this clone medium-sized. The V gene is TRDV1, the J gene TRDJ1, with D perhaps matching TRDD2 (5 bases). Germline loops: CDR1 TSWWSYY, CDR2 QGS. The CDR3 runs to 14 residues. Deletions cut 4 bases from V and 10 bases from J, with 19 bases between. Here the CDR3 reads CALGAPHFPPRLIF. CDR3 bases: TGTGCTCTTGGGGCCCCCCACTTCCCCCCTCGACTCATCTTT.

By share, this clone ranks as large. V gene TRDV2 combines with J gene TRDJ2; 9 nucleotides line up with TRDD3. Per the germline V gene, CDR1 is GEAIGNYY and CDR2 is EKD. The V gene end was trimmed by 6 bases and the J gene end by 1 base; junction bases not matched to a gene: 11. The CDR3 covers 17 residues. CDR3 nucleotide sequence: TGTGCCTGTTCTCCAGGGGATACGCTAGGTTTGACAGCACAACTCTTCTTT. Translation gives CACSPGDTLGLTAQLFF.